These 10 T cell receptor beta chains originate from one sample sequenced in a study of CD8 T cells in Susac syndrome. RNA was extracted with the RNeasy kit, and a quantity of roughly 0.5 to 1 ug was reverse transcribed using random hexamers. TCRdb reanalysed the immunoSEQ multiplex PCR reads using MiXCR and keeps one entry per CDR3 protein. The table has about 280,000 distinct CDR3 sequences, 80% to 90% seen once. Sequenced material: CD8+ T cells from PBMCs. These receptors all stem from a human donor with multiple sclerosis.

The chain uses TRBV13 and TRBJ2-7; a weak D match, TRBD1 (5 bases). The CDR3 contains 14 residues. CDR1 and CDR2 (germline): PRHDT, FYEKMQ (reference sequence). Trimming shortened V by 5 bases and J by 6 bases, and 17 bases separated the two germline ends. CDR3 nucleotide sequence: TGTGCCAGCAGCGCCGGGCCCAGGGTAGGCGAGCAGTACTTC. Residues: CASSAGPRVGEQYF.

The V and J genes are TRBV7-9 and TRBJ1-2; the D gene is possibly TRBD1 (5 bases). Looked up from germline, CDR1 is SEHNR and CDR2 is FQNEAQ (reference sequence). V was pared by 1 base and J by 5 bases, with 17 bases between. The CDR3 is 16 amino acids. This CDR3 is CASSLGWGGVGYGYTF. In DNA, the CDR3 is TGTGCCAGCAGCTTAGGTTGGGGGGGAGTAGGATATGGCTACACCTTC.

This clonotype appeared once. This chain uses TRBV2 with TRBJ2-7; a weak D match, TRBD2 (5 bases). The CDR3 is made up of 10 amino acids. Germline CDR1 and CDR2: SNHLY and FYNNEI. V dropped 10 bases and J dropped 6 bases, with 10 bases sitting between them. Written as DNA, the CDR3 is TGTGCCACCAACCGGGGCGAGCAGTACTTC. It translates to CATNRGEQYF. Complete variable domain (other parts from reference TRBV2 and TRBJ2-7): EPEVTQTPSHQVTQMGQEVILRCVPISNHLYFYWYRQILGQKVEFLVSFYNNEISEKSEIFDDQFSVERPDGSNFTLKIRSTKLEDSAMYFCATNRGEQYFGPGTRLTVT.

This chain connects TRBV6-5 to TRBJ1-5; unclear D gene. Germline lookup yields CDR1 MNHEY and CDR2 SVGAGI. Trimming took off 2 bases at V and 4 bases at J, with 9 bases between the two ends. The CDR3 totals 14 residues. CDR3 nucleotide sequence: TGTGCCAGCAGTTACCGGGCCACAAATCAGCCCCAGCATTTT. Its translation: CASSYRATNQPQHF.

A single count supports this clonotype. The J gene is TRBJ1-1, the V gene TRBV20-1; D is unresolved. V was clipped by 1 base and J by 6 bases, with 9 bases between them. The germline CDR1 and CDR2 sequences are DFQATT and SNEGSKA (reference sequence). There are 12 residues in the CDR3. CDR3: CSARVGVPEAFF. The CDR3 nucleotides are TGCAGTGCTAGAGTTGGGGTCCCTGAAGCTTTCTTT.

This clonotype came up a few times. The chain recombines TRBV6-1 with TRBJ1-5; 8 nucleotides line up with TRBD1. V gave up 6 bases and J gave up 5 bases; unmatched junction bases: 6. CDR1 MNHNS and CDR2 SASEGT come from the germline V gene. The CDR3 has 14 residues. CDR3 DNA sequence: TGTGCCAGCAGCCTCGGGACAGGACATCAGCCCCAGCATTTT. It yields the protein CASSLGTGHQPQHF.

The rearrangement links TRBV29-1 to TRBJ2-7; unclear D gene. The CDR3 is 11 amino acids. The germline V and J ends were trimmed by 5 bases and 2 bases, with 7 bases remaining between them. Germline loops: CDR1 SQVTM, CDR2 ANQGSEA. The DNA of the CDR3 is TGCAGCGTTATTGTAGCCTACGAGCAGTACTTC. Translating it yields CSVIVAYEQYF.

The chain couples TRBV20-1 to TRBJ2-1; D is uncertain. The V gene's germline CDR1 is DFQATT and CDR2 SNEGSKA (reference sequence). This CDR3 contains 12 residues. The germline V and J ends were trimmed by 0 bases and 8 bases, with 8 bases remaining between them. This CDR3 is CSARDPSDEQFF. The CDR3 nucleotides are TGCAGTGCTAGAGATCCTTCGGATGAGCAGTTCTTC.

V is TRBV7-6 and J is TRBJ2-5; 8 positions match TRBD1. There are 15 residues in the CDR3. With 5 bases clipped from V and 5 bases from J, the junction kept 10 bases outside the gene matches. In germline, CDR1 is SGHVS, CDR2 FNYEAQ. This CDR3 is CASSHLVPGGETQYF. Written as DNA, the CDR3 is TGTGCCAGCAGCCATTTAGTTCCAGGGGGCGAGACCCAGTACTTC.

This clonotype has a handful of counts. This CDR3 reads CASSVGTVLYEQYF. The CDR3 DNA reads TGTGCCAGCTCCGTCGGGACAGTCCTCTACGAGCAGTACTTC. The chain recombines TRBV13 with TRBJ2-7; TRBD1 agrees at 7 bases. The CDR3 sequence is 14 residues long. Trimming removed 8 bases from V and 3 bases from J; junction bases left unmatched: 10. The germline V gene encodes CDR1 PRHDT and CDR2 FYEKMQ (reference sequence).